This is a list of T cell receptor beta chains from one sample in a study of CD8 T cells in ankylosing spondylitis. TCRdb reanalysed the 5' RACE reads using MiXCR and keeps one entry per CDR3 protein. The sample consists of around 250,000 distinct CDR3 sequences, about a sixth of them appearing once. Input material: blood, either unsorted or a sorted T cell fraction (not recorded which). These receptors were obtained from a male donor with ankylosing spondylitis or in good health (not recorded which). The CDR3 runs from the conserved cysteine through the conserved F or W. D genes are given only for firm matches. The size entry is marked missing in some rows and otherwise reads once, few, many or a size class.

D gene: .; CDR3 length: 13; V gene: TRBV20-1; clone size: few; J gene: TRBJ2-7; CDR3 DNA: TGCAGTGCTACGGGACGGGCCTCCTACGAGCAGTACTTC; CDR3 protein: CSATGRASYEQYF
D gene: TRBD1; CDR3 length: 15; V gene: TRBV27; clone size: .; J gene: TRBJ1-6; CDR3 DNA: TGTGCCAGCAGTACATCCGGGACAGCAGATTCACCCCTCCACTTT; CDR3 protein: CASSTSGTADSPLHF
D gene: .; CDR3 length: 17; V gene: TRBV15; clone size: few; J gene: TRBJ1-3; CDR3 DNA: TGTGCCACCAGCAGAGAAGTAGGGGGAAGCTCTGGAAACACCATATATTTT; CDR3 protein: CATSREVGGSSGNTIYF
D gene: TRBD1; CDR3 length: 14; V gene: TRBV9; clone size: .; J gene: TRBJ2-5; CDR3 DNA: TGTGCCAGCAGCGCCGACGACAGGGTCGAGACCCAGTACTTC; CDR3 protein: CASSADDRVETQYF
D gene: .; CDR3 length: 13; V gene: TRBV13; clone size: many; J gene: TRBJ2-3; CDR3 DNA: TGTGCCAGCAGCTTAAGGCTCACAGATACGCAGTATTTT; CDR3 protein: CASSLRLTDTQYF
D gene: .; CDR3 length: 16; V gene: TRBV5-6; clone size: .; J gene: TRBJ2-1; CDR3 DNA: TGTGCCAGCAGCTCCTTACAGGGAGCAATGCACAATGAGCAGTTCTTC; CDR3 protein: CASSSLQGAMHNEQFF
D gene: .; CDR3 length: 13; V gene: TRBV7-2; clone size: .; J gene: TRBJ2-7; CDR3 DNA: TGTGCCAGCAGCCAGATCACAGAGAACGAGCAGTACTTC; CDR3 protein: CASSQITENEQYF
D gene: .; CDR3 length: 12; V gene: TRBV18; clone size: few; J gene: TRBJ1-1; CDR3 DNA: TGTGCCAGCTCAGGACAAAACACTGAAGCTTTCTTT; CDR3 protein: CASSGQNTEAFF
D gene: TRBD2; CDR3 length: 14; V gene: TRBV7-2; clone size: .; J gene: TRBJ2-7; CDR3 DNA: TGTGCCAGCAGCTTAGCTAGCGGGGGGTACGAGCAGTACTTC; CDR3 protein: CASSLASGGYEQYF
D gene: .; CDR3 length: 11; V gene: TRBV5-1; clone size: many; J gene: TRBJ1-1; CDR3 DNA: TGCGCCAGCAGCTTGGGAGTTGAAGCTTTCTTT; CDR3 protein: CASSLGVEAFF
D gene: TRBD2; CDR3 length: 13; V gene: TRBV7-3; clone size: once; J gene: TRBJ2-1; CDR3 DNA: TGTGCCAGCAGACCTAGCGGTTACAATGAGCAGTTCTTC; CDR3 protein: CASRPSGYNEQFF
D gene: .; CDR3 length: 13; V gene: TRBV29-1; clone size: .; J gene: TRBJ1-5; CDR3 DNA: TGCAGCGTTATCGACGCACACAATCAGCCCCAGCATTTT; CDR3 protein: CSVIDAHNQPQHF
D gene: TRBD1; CDR3 length: 14; V gene: TRBV7-9; clone size: .; J gene: TRBJ2-7; CDR3 DNA: TGTGCCAGCAGTGGGACAGAGAGAGCCTACGAGCAGTACTTC; CDR3 protein: CASSGTERAYEQYF
D gene: .; CDR3 length: 15; V gene: TRBV5-1; clone size: few; J gene: TRBJ2-2; CDR3 DNA: TGCGCCAGCAGCCCCGGGGCAGCTAACACCGGGGAGCTGTTTTTT; CDR3 protein: CASSPGAANTGELFF
D gene: .; CDR3 length: 15; V gene: TRBV9; clone size: many; J gene: TRBJ2-1; CDR3 DNA: TGTGCCAGCAGCAACGAGGGATCTTCCTACAATGAGCAGTTCTTC; CDR3 protein: CASSNEGSSYNEQFF
D gene: .; CDR3 length: 14; V gene: TRBV3-1; clone size: few; J gene: TRBJ2-5; CDR3 DNA: TGTGCCAGCAGCCAAGAGGTCGTTTTGGAGACCCAGTACTTC; CDR3 protein: CASSQEVVLETQYF
D gene: TRBD2; CDR3 length: 15; V gene: TRBV6-2/TRBV6-3; clone size: .; J gene: TRBJ2-7; CDR3 DNA: TGTGCCAGCAGGCGACTAGCGGGAGGACTCTACGAGCAGTACTTC; CDR3 protein: CASRRLAGGLYEQYF
D gene: .; CDR3 length: 13; V gene: TRBV5-6; clone size: few; J gene: TRBJ2-2; CDR3 DNA: TGTGCCAGCAGCTTGTATGCCGCCGGGGAGCTGTTTTTT; CDR3 protein: CASSLYAAGELFF
D gene: .; CDR3 length: 14; V gene: TRBV4-3; clone size: few; J gene: TRBJ1-4; CDR3 DNA: TGCGCCAGCAGCCCGGGACTGATTAATGAAAAACTGTTTTTT; CDR3 protein: CASSPGLINEKLFF
D gene: .; CDR3 length: 15; V gene: TRBV5-5; clone size: few; J gene: TRBJ1-1; CDR3 DNA: TGTGCCAGCAGCTTGTCTAGGGACAAGAACACTGAAGCTTTCTTT; CDR3 protein: CASSLSRDKNTEAFF
D gene: .; CDR3 length: 13; V gene: TRBV28; clone size: many; J gene: TRBJ1-1; CDR3 DNA: TGTGCCACGCTATCTACCTCCGACACTGAAGCTTTCTTT; CDR3 protein: CATLSTSDTEAFF
D gene: .; CDR3 length: 19; V gene: TRBV12-3/TRBV12-4; clone size: few; J gene: TRBJ2-1; CDR3 DNA: TGTGCCAGCAGTGGGGGCACCCTCGTAACGCGGGTACCGTACAATGAGCAGTTCTTC; CDR3 protein: CASSGGTLVTRVPYNEQFF
D gene: TRBD1; CDR3 length: 15; V gene: TRBV4-3; clone size: few; J gene: TRBJ2-2; CDR3 DNA: TGCGCCAGCAGGCCAGGGGGCGCGAGCACCGGGGAGCTGTTTTTT; CDR3 protein: CASRPGGASTGELFF
D gene: TRBD1; CDR3 length: 14; V gene: TRBV2; clone size: few; J gene: TRBJ2-7; CDR3 DNA: TGTGCCAGCAACGACAGGGGGCTCTCCTACGAGCAGTACTTC; CDR3 protein: CASNDRGLSYEQYF
D gene: TRBD1; CDR3 length: 17; V gene: TRBV29-1; clone size: few; J gene: TRBJ2-3; CDR3 DNA: TGCAGCGTTGAAGCCCCCCCGACAGGGGCGAGCACAGATACGCAGTATTTT; CDR3 protein: CSVEAPPTGASTDTQYF
D gene: .; CDR3 length: 14; V gene: TRBV12-3/TRBV12-4; clone size: .; J gene: TRBJ2-1; CDR3 DNA: TGTGCCAGCAGTCCAAACCCTAGAGGCGATGAGCAGTTCTTC; CDR3 protein: CASSPNPRGDEQFF
D gene: TRBD1; CDR3 length: 17; V gene: TRBV5-6; clone size: many; J gene: TRBJ2-2; CDR3 DNA: TGTGCCAGCAGCTCGGACAGGGTGATAGTTGACACCGGGGAGCTGTTTTTT; CDR3 protein: CASSSDRVIVDTGELFF
D gene: .; CDR3 length: 13; V gene: TRBV6-5; clone size: .; J gene: TRBJ2-1; CDR3 DNA: TGTGCCAGCAGTTGGGGTATTTACAATGAGCAGTTCTTC; CDR3 protein: CASSWGIYNEQFF
D gene: TRBD2; CDR3 length: 20; V gene: TRBV28; clone size: few; J gene: TRBJ2-3; CDR3 DNA: TGTGCCAGCTCCCCTTTCTATAAGGTGACTAGCGGGTTGTCGTCAGATACGCAGTATTTT; CDR3 protein: CASSPFYKVTSGLSSDTQYF
D gene: .; CDR3 length: 14; V gene: TRBV29-1; clone size: few; J gene: TRBJ2-1; CDR3 DNA: TGCAGCGTTGAAGATGACGGCAGGGTAAATGAGCAGTTCTTC; CDR3 protein: CSVEDDGRVNEQFF
D gene: TRBD2; CDR3 length: 14; V gene: TRBV27; clone size: many; J gene: TRBJ2-7; CDR3 DNA: TGTGCCAGCAGTTCCGGGACTAGCGCCTACGAGCAGTACTTC; CDR3 protein: CASSSGTSAYEQYF
D gene: TRBD2; CDR3 length: 16; V gene: TRBV15; clone size: many; J gene: TRBJ2-5; CDR3 DNA: TGTGCCACCAGCAGAGATCCGGGAGGGGGCCAAGAGACCCAGTACTTC; CDR3 protein: CATSRDPGGGQETQYF
D gene: TRBD2; CDR3 length: 14; V gene: TRBV6-1; clone size: many; J gene: TRBJ2-5; CDR3 DNA: TGTGCCAGCACGGGACTAGCGGGATTGGAGACCCAGTACTTC; CDR3 protein: CASTGLAGLETQYF
D gene: .; CDR3 length: 13; V gene: TRBV20-1; clone size: .; J gene: TRBJ2-5; CDR3 DNA: TGCAGTGGGGTGGGACTCGAGAAAGAGACCCAGTACTTC; CDR3 protein: CSGVGLEKETQYF
D gene: .; CDR3 length: 13; V gene: TRBV6-2/TRBV6-3; clone size: .; J gene: TRBJ1-5; CDR3 DNA: TGTGCCAGCAGTTACTCGTCCGACCAGCCCCAGCATTTT; CDR3 protein: CASSYSSDQPQHF
D gene: .; CDR3 length: 12; V gene: TRBV5-1; clone size: .; J gene: TRBJ1-1; CDR3 DNA: TGCGCCAGCAGCTTAATGGAGGGTGAAGCTTTCTTT; CDR3 protein: CASSLMEGEAFF
D gene: .; CDR3 length: 12; V gene: TRBV20-1; clone size: many; J gene: TRBJ1-1; CDR3 DNA: TGCAGTGGGCCGGACAGAACCCCCGAAGCTTTCTTT; CDR3 protein: CSGPDRTPEAFF
D gene: .; CDR3 length: 17; V gene: TRBV12-3/TRBV12-4; clone size: .; J gene: TRBJ1-5; CDR3 DNA: TGTGCCAGCAGTAAGCCCGGGGGGGACTATAGCAATCAGCCCCAGCATTTT; CDR3 protein: CASSKPGGDYSNQPQHF
D gene: .; CDR3 length: 12; V gene: TRBV29-1; clone size: few; J gene: TRBJ1-2; CDR3 DNA: TGCAGCGTTTCCGGGAACAACTATGGCTACACCTTC; CDR3 protein: CSVSGNNYGYTF
D gene: TRBD1; CDR3 length: 13; V gene: TRBV29-1; clone size: .; J gene: TRBJ2-2; CDR3 DNA: TGCAGCGCTGCAGGGGGTTACACCGGGGAGCTGTTTTTT; CDR3 protein: CSAAGGYTGELFF
D gene: .; CDR3 length: 15; V gene: TRBV6-1; clone size: few; J gene: TRBJ1-1; CDR3 DNA: TGTGCCAGCAGTCCACCGGGGGGTTGGAACACTGAAGCTTTCTTT; CDR3 protein: CASSPPGGWNTEAFF
D gene: TRBD1; CDR3 length: 14; V gene: TRBV12-3/TRBV12-4; clone size: .; J gene: TRBJ1-1; CDR3 DNA: TGTGCCAGCAGTCGACAGGGGATGAACACTGAAGCTTTCTTT; CDR3 protein: CASSRQGMNTEAFF
D gene: TRBD2; CDR3 length: 18; V gene: TRBV4-3; clone size: many; J gene: TRBJ2-3; CDR3 DNA: TGCGCCAGCAGCCAAGGGACTAGCGGGACCGTCGGCACAGATACGCAGTATTTT; CDR3 protein: CASSQGTSGTVGTDTQYF
D gene: TRBD2; CDR3 length: 15; V gene: TRBV29-1; clone size: .; J gene: TRBJ2-7; CDR3 DNA: TGCAGCGTTGAAGAATGGCGGGAGACCTCCTACGAGCAGTACTTC; CDR3 protein: CSVEEWRETSYEQYF
D gene: .; CDR3 length: 15; V gene: TRBV4-1; clone size: few; J gene: TRBJ2-7; CDR3 DNA: TGCGCCAGCAGCCCGGACAGTGGGGAGGGTGCTGAGCAGTACTTC; CDR3 protein: CASSPDSGEGAEQYF
D gene: .; CDR3 length: 11; V gene: TRBV6-6; clone size: .; J gene: TRBJ2-1; CDR3 DNA: TGTGCCAGCAGTTACTCCGAGGAGCAGTTCTTC; CDR3 protein: CASSYSEEQFF
D gene: .; CDR3 length: 15; V gene: TRBV10-3; clone size: few; J gene: TRBJ2-2; CDR3 DNA: TGTGCCATCAGTGAGGCTGGGACGAACACCGGGGAGCTGTTTTTT; CDR3 protein: CAISEAGTNTGELFF
D gene: TRBD2; CDR3 length: 15; V gene: TRBV7-6; clone size: few; J gene: TRBJ2-2; CDR3 DNA: TGTGCCAGCAGCTTAGCTGCTAGCGGGACCGGGGAGCTGTTTTTT; CDR3 protein: CASSLAASGTGELFF
D gene: TRBD2; CDR3 length: 15; V gene: TRBV6-5; clone size: few; J gene: TRBJ2-3; CDR3 DNA: TGTGCCAGCAGTTACCTAGCGGGAGAGACAGATACGCAGTATTTT; CDR3 protein: CASSYLAGETDTQYF
D gene: .; CDR3 length: 12; V gene: TRBV4-1; clone size: .; J gene: TRBJ2-1; CDR3 DNA: TGCGCCAGCAGCCAAACAAACATATCGCAGTTCTTC; CDR3 protein: CASSQTNISQFF
D gene: TRBD2; CDR3 length: 17; V gene: TRBV29-1; clone size: many; J gene: TRBJ2-3; CDR3 DNA: TGCAGCGTTAACATCCACGGGACTAGCGGGAGAACAGATACGCAGTATTTT; CDR3 protein: CSVNIHGTSGRTDTQYF